The 5 T cell receptor beta chains listed next were all sequenced from one sample in a study of CD8+ T cells in alopecia areata. The authors extracted RNA and reverse transcribed it into cDNA as the sequencing template. Measured with immunoSEQ multiplex PCR; TCRdb has only the in-frame clones, and not every one. The sample comprises approximately 210,000 clones, 66% of which are singletons, and more than 0.95% rests with the top ten. Documented treatment: oral pan-JAK inhibitor, 5-10 mg twice daily. The specimen was CD4+ T cells sorted from blood, collected at roughly week 45, from a patient treated with tofacitinib. The receptors stem from a human donor with alopecia areata.

The chain carries TRBV29-1 and TRBJ2-5; D is tentatively TRBD1 or TRBD2 (6 bases each). Trimming left V 7 bases short and J 1 base short, with 13 bases between. The CDR3 sequence is 13 residues long. Germline V gene lookup returns CDR1 SQVTM and CDR2 ANQGSEA. The CDR3 DNA is TGCAGCGCCGGGGGCGGGGCCCAAGAGACCCAGTACTTC. It codes for CSAGGGAQETQYF.

The J gene is TRBJ1-5, the V gene TRBV9; D gene ambiguous. CDR1 SGDLS and CDR2 YYNGEE come from the germline V gene. V lost 4 bases to trimming and J lost 6 bases, with 14 bases between them. The CDR3 runs 14 residues. The DNA for the CDR3 is TGTGCCAGCAGCCCCCACGTAACCGGTCAGCCCCAGCATTTT. Translating gives CASSPHVTGQPQHF. Full variable domain (outside the CDR3, taken from reference TRBV9 and TRBJ1-5): DSGVTQTPKHLITATGQRVTLRCSPRSGDLSVYWYQQSLDQGLQFLIQYYNGEERAKGNILERFSAQQFPDLHSELNLSSLELGDSALYFCASSPHVTGQPQHFGDGTRLSIL.

The chain links TRBV4-1 to TRBJ1-1; 8 nucleotides align to TRBD1. Germline assignment: CDR1 MGHRA and CDR2 YSYEKL. CDR3 length equals 16 residues. The V gene end was trimmed by 6 bases and the J gene end by 1 base; junction bases not matched to a gene: 10. For the CDR3, the DNA is TGCGCCAGCAGGGCAGGGGGCCCGAGAGGGAACACTGAAGCTTTCTTT. It yields the protein CASRAGGPRGNTEAFF.

The chain combines TRBV27 with TRBJ1-1; D unclear. V was trimmed by 0 bases and J by 4 bases, leaving 9 bases between them. The CDR3 runs to 14 residues. Germline V gene data show CDR1 as MNHEY and CDR2 as SMNVEV (reference sequence). DNA of the CDR3: TGTGCCAGCAGTTTATCAGGGTTGGGCACTGAAGCTTTCTTT. It encodes CASSLSGLGTEAFF.

Comment on this clone: A read error may account for a junction end that differs from germline. The CDR3 DNA is TGCAGCGCTGAATTTGGTGAGTCGAAAGCTTTCTTT. Residues: CSAEFGESKAFF. The genes are TRBV29-1 and TRBJ1-1; no firm D call. The CDR3 length is 12 residues. CDR1 and CDR2 (germline): SQVTM, ANQGSEA.